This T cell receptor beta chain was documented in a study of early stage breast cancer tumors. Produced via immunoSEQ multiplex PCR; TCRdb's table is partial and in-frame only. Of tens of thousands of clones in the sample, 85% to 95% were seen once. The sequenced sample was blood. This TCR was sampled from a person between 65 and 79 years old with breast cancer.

CDR3 DNA sequence: TGTGCCAGCTCAGTAACAGGATTGGGATCCCGGGAAAAACTGTTTTTT. Its protein is CASSVTGLGSREKLFF. The chain uses TRBV18 and TRBJ1-4; D may be TRBD1 (5 bases). There are 16 residues in the CDR3. Germline CDR1 reads KGHSH; CDR2 reads LQKENI. Trimming left V 5 bases short and J 8 bases short, with 21 bases between.